Presented here are 32 T cell receptor beta chains from one specimen sequenced in a study of cytomegalovirus exposure and HLA in healthy donors. The PCR ran on 60 Vbeta and 13 Jbeta primers. Here immunoSEQ multiplex PCR was the method, and the copy in TCRdb shows in-frame clones only, minus some. The table shows some 120,000 clones, with more than 80% occurring only once. The sequenced sample was PBMCs. These receptor sequences come from a middle-aged man in good health and CMV-seronegative.

The V gene is TRBV13, the J gene TRBJ1-1, with 11 bases aligning to TRBD1. The CDR3 covers 15 residues. V trimming: 5 bases; J trimming: 4 bases; junction bases outside the gene matches: 6. From germline, CDR1 is PRHDT and CDR2 FYEKMQ (reference sequence). CDR3 protein: CASSRGGTGGTEAFF. Written as DNA, the CDR3 is TGTGCCAGCAGCCGAGGGGGGACAGGGGGCACTGAAGCTTTCTTT. The whole variable domain, remainder taken from reference TRBV13 and TRBJ1-1, is AAGVIQSPRHLIKEKRETATLKCYPIPRHDTVYWYQQGPGQDPQFLISFYEKMQSDKGSIPDRFSAQQFSDYHSELNMSSLELGDSALYFCASSRGGTGGTEAFFGQGTRLTVV.

The chain carries TRBV7-6 and TRBJ2-3, with D uncertain. Germline V lookup: CDR1 SGHVS, CDR2 FNYEAQ. There are 15 residues in the CDR3. Trimming left V 3 bases short and J 0 bases short, with 10 bases between. The CDR3 nucleotides read TGTGCCAGCAGCTTCACTACCTCTAGCACAGATACGCAGTATTTT. Translated: CASSFTTSSTDTQYF.

This clone was detected a few times. The V gene is TRBV6-5, the J gene TRBJ1-1, with D uncertain. CDR3 length: 11 amino acids. Looked up from germline, CDR1 is MNHEY and CDR2 is SVGAGI. The CDR3 is CAVLRNTEAFF. DNA for the CDR3: TGTGCAGTCCTAAGGAACACTGAAGCTTTCTTT.

The chain is built from TRBV7-2 and TRBJ1-5; D unclear. CDR3 length: 15 amino acids. From germline, CDR1 is SGHTA and CDR2 FQGNSA. The V end lost 1 base, the J end lost 1 base, and 8 bases lay between the germline ends. CDR3 bases: TGTGCCAGCAGCTTAGGTCCGGGGAGCAATCAGCCCCAGCATTTT. It translates to CASSLGPGSNQPQHF.

The J gene is TRBJ2-7, the V gene TRBV2; maybe TRBD2 (6 bases). V dropped 10 bases and J dropped 4 bases, with 11 bases sitting between them. Germline lookup yields CDR1 SNHLY and CDR2 FYNNEI. The CDR3 covers 11 residues. CDR3 region: CATSREYEQYF. DNA of the CDR3: TGTGCCACCTCCCGGGAGTACGAGCAGTACTTC. Variable domain in full (rest from reference TRBV2 and TRBJ2-7): EPEVTQTPSHQVTQMGQEVILRCVPISNHLYFYWYRQILGQKVEFLVSFYNNEISEKSEIFDDQFSVERPDGSNFTLKIRSTKLEDSAMYFCATSREYEQYFGPGTRLTVT.

This rearrangement joins TRBV28 to TRBJ2-4, with TRBD2 identical over 11 bases. V gave up 2 bases and J gave up 3 bases; unmatched junction bases: 15. Germline V gene data show CDR1 as MDHEN and CDR2 as SYDVKM. This CDR3 has 20 amino acids. CDR3 DNA sequence: TGTGCCAGCAGTTTACCCGTAGGGGGAGTAGCGGGAGGGGTCAAAAACATTCAGTACTTC. Translating gives CASSLPVGGVAGGVKNIQYF.

This clone was recorded once. This chain uses TRBV4-1 with TRBJ2-5; a possible D gene is TRBD2 (7 bases). The CDR3 covers 16 residues. Germline values: CDR1 MGHRA, CDR2 YSYEKL. Deletions cut 1 base from V and 5 bases from J, with 17 bases between. CDR3 region: CASSQGNGGGWETQYF. The CDR3 nucleotides are TGCGCCAGCAGCCAAGGAAATGGCGGGGGCTGGGAGACCCAGTACTTC.

The J gene is TRBJ2-1, the V gene TRBV5-1; tentatively, D is TRBD1 (5 bases). Trimming left V 0 bases short and J 3 bases short, with 16 bases between. This CDR3 contains 17 residues. Germline V gene data show CDR1 as SGHRS and CDR2 as YFSETQ. The CDR3 is CASSLDRTVGFYNEQFF. The CDR3 DNA reads TGCGCCAGCAGCTTGGACAGGACCGTGGGCTTCTACAATGAGCAGTTCTTC.

This clone was seen just once. V usage is TRBV28 and J usage is TRBJ1-1; unclear D gene. Deletions cut 6 bases from V and 0 bases from J, with 8 bases between. This CDR3 comprises 13 residues. Looked up from germline, CDR1 is MDHEN and CDR2 is SYDVKM. CDR3 nucleotides: TGTGCCAGCAGCGGGGAGCTGAACACTGAAGCTTTCTTT. This codes for CASSGELNTEAFF.

The CDR3 coding sequence is TGTGCCAGCATCAAGGACAGGACCCAATACAATGAGCAGTTCTTC. As protein: CASIKDRTQYNEQFF. The chain combines TRBV7-2 with TRBJ2-1; 7 bases match TRBD1. V shed 7 bases and J 4 bases; nucleotides not matched to a gene: 10. The CDR3 extends over 15 amino acids. Germline CDR1 SGHTA, CDR2 FQGNSA.

The rearrangement joins TRBV4-2 to TRBJ2-1, with 12 bases that match TRBD2. The ends lost 4 bases at V and 1 base at J; junction bases unmatched: 11. CDR1 and CDR2 (germline): LGHNA, YNFKEQ. CDR3 size: 19 residues. CDR3 region: CASSPGGLAGSGSYNEQFF. As DNA, the CDR3 is TGTGCCAGCAGCCCCGGTGGACTAGCGGGAAGTGGGTCCTACAATGAGCAGTTCTTC.

The V gene is TRBV29-1, the J gene TRBJ1-4; 10 positions match TRBD1. The length of the CDR3 is 13 residues. The V and J ends lost 5 bases and 6 bases, in that order; junction bases with no gene match: 3. CDR1 and CDR2 (germline): SQVTM, ANQGSEA. CDR3 in DNA: TGCAGCGTTAGGACAGGGGGGGATGAAAAACTGTTTTTT. Protein sequence: CSVRTGGDEKLFF.

This clone was picked up a small number of times. V usage is TRBV7-3 and J usage is TRBJ2-5, with D perhaps matching TRBD2 (6 bases). The germline gives CDR1 SGHTA, CDR2 FQGTGA. This CDR3 is 16 amino acids long. V was pared by 5 bases and J by 5 bases, with 21 bases between. CDR3 bases: TGTGCCAGCAGCCCCGACGGGGTTAGCGGAGTTGAGACCCAGTACTTC. Its translation is CASSPDGVSGVETQYF.

The chain joins TRBV7-3 to TRBJ2-1, with 8 nucleotides matching TRBD2. This CDR3 has 15 amino acids. The V and J ends lost 5 bases and 6 bases, in that order; junction bases with no gene match: 9. From germline, CDR1 is SGHTA and CDR2 FQGTGA. The CDR3 region has the DNA TGTGCCAGCAGCCCTGGCAGCGGGAGTTTCAATGAGCAGTTCTTC. Residues: CASSPGSGSFNEQFF.

Worth noting for this clone: It is unclear where the CDR3 begins or ends on the DNA, so no DNA is shown, and the CDR3 is as TCRdb lists it. The chain carries TRBV15 and TRBJ2-5; the table's D gene call, TRBD1, was not cross checked with the DNA. Inclusive of both ends, the CDR3 amounts to 15 amino acids. Germline CDR1 LNHNV, CDR2 YYDKDF (reference sequence). CDR3 protein: CATSTFQVYEETQYF.

V is TRBV2 and J is TRBJ2-1; D might be TRBD2 (5 bases). This CDR3 region has 13 residues. Germline CDR1 and CDR2: SNHLY and FYNNEI. V dropped 4 bases and J dropped 7 bases, with 11 bases sitting between them. The chain's CDR3 is CASSASRRNEQFF. DNA for the CDR3: TGTGCCAGCAGTGCTAGCAGAAGGAATGAGCAGTTCTTC.

This rearrangement joins TRBV11-3 to TRBJ1-2; 7 nucleotides line up with TRBD1. V was pared by 5 bases and J by 2 bases, with 8 bases of the junction left unmatched. The V gene's germline CDR1 is SGHNT and CDR2 YENEEA. The CDR3 contains 15 residues. CDR3 in amino acids: CASSVGQAVNYGYTF. CDR3 coding DNA: TGTGCCAGCAGCGTAGGACAGGCTGTAAACTATGGCTACACCTTC.

The chain recombines TRBV2 with TRBJ2-3; tentatively, D is TRBD2 (5 bases). The germline CDR1 and CDR2 sequences are SNHLY and FYNNEI. V lost 6 bases, J lost 0 bases, and 10 bases lay in between. This CDR3 spans 14 amino acids. The CDR3 nucleotides read TGTGCCAGCAGGCTGGGCGGGAGCACAGATACGCAGTATTTT. It yields the protein CASRLGGSTDTQYF.

The V and J genes are TRBV28 and TRBJ2-1, with D perhaps TRBD1 (5 bases). Germline CDR1 and CDR2: MDHEN and SYDVKM. V lost 8 bases and J 4 bases, leaving 21 bases between the germline ends. This CDR3 contains 16 residues. The CDR3 region has the DNA TGTGCCAGCGAAGGGCCCTCACGGACACTTTACAATGAGCAGTTCTTC. Translated, it gives CASEGPSRTLYNEQFF.

The genes are TRBV7-2 and TRBJ2-7; 11 bases fit TRBD2. This CDR3 is built from 14 residues. Per germline, CDR1 SGHTA and CDR2 FQGNSA. The trim removed 5 bases at V and 5 bases at J, leaving 5 bases unmatched. CDR3 in amino acids: CASSPGTSGNEQYF. The CDR3 DNA reads TGTGCCAGCAGCCCCGGGACTAGCGGCAACGAGCAGTACTTC. Combining the CDR3 with reference TRBV7-2 and TRBJ2-7 gives the whole variable domain GAGVSQSPSNKVTEKGKDVELRCDPISGHTALYWYRQSLGQGLEFLIYFQGNSAPDKSGLPSDRFSAERTGGSVSTLTIQRTQQEDSAVYLCASSPGTSGNEQYFGPGTRLTVT.

CDR3: CASSLSSGGETQYF. CDR3 DNA: TGTGCCAGCAGCTTATCTAGCGGGGGGGAGACCCAGTACTTC. The J gene is TRBJ2-5, the V gene TRBV7-9; 11 positions match TRBD2. The trim removed 2 bases at V and 5 bases at J, leaving 1 base unmatched. The CDR3 sequence is 14 residues long. Germline assignment: CDR1 SEHNR and CDR2 FQNEAQ (reference sequence).

The chain couples TRBV29-1 to TRBJ2-3; no firm D call. The CDR3 spans 13 residues. V was clipped by 5 bases and J by 2 bases, with 11 bases between them. Germline CDR1 is SQVTM and CDR2 is ANQGSEA. Here the CDR3 DNA reads TGCAGCGTTTCGGTCCTTAACACAGATACGCAGTATTTT. Translation: CSVSVLNTDTQYF.

The chain carries TRBV4-2 and TRBJ2-3; 14 bases fit TRBD2. Germline trimming cut 0 bases from V and 3 bases from J; bases unmatched to any gene: 11. The CDR3 consists of 20 residues. Per germline, CDR1 LGHNA and CDR2 YNFKEQ. The CDR3 loop is CASSQDWATSGRATTDTQYF. Here the CDR3 DNA reads TGTGCCAGCAGCCAAGACTGGGCGACTAGCGGGAGGGCCACAACAGATACGCAGTATTTT.

The chain has TRBV7-9 and TRBJ2-3; TRBD2 aligns across 10 bases. The V segment lost 3 bases and the J segment 0 bases; nucleotides outside the gene matches: 6. Germline-derived CDR1 and CDR2 are SEHNR and FQNEAQ (reference sequence). This CDR3 is built from 17 residues. CDR3 region: CASSFTSGVASTDTQYF. The CDR3 nucleotides are TGTGCCAGCAGCTTCACTAGCGGGGTCGCTAGCACAGATACGCAGTATTTT.

J is TRBJ1-5 and V is TRBV2, with a tentative D call TRBD1 (6 bases). This CDR3 region has 13 residues. Trimming removed 10 bases at V and 7 bases at J, with 17 bases between. CDR1 and CDR2 from the germline V gene are SNHLY and FYNNEI. CDR3: CATRGGLGQPQHF. CDR3 DNA: TGTGCCACCCGGGGGGGGCTAGGGCAGCCCCAGCATTTT.

The chain links TRBV15 to TRBJ2-1; TRBD2 aligns across 8 bases. The CDR3 runs to 15 residues. The V gene end was trimmed by 3 bases and the J gene end by 4 bases; junction bases not matched to a gene: 5. Germline values: CDR1 LNHNV, CDR2 YYDKDF (reference sequence). CDR3 protein: CATSSQGLGYNEQFF. For the CDR3, the DNA is TGTGCCACCAGCAGTCAGGGACTAGGATACAATGAGCAGTTCTTC.

This chain links TRBV5-1 with TRBJ2-3; TRBD1 is a possible D gene (6 bases). The V end lost 1 base, the J end lost 3 bases, and 12 bases lay between the germline ends. The CDR3 consists of 15 residues. Germline lookup yields CDR1 SGHRS and CDR2 YFSETQ. The CDR3 spells CASSLTGLLTDTQYF. The CDR3, as DNA: TGCGCCAGCAGCTTGACAGGGTTATTAACAGATACGCAGTATTTT.

The chain has TRBV29-1 and TRBJ2-3; 8 bases agree with TRBD1. Germline-derived CDR1 and CDR2 are SQVTM and ANQGSEA. Trimming removed 6 bases from V and 4 bases from J; junction bases left unmatched: 9. The CDR3 contains 14 residues. The CDR3 loop is CSVLRDRPPDTQYF. CDR3 DNA sequence: TGCAGCGTACTCCGGGACAGGCCCCCAGATACGCAGTATTTT.

This clone came up once. The chain joins TRBV7-2 to TRBJ2-1, with 9 bases matching TRBD2. CDR1 and CDR2 from the germline V gene are SGHTA and FQGNSA. CDR3 length equals 16 residues. V gave up 2 bases and J gave up 10 bases; unmatched junction bases: 12. The CDR3 sequence: CASSLFSSGAPGEQFF. The CDR3, as DNA: TGTGCCAGCAGCTTATTTTCTAGCGGGGCACCGGGGGAGCAGTTCTTC.

With regard to this clone: A junction boundary mismatches the germline segment, possibly from a read error. Other DNA variants within this sample encode the same CDR3. The V gene is TRBV15, the J gene TRBJ1-1, with D perhaps matching TRBD1 (6 bases). This CDR3 has 12 residues. Germline V gene lookup returns CDR1 LNHNV and CDR2 YYDKDF (reference sequence). The CDR3 DNA reads TGTGCCACCGGAAGGACAGACACTGAAGCCTTCTTT. This translates into CATGRTDTEAFF.

The chain carries TRBV19 and TRBJ1-6; D not resolved. The CDR3 length is 14 residues. V lost 0 bases and J lost 13, with 13 bases in between. Germline CDR1 reads LNHDA; CDR2 reads SQIVND (reference sequence). In DNA, the CDR3 is TGTGCCAGTAGTATAGAAGGACTGATAGACCCCCTCCACTTT. This gives the protein CASSIEGLIDPLHF.

The rearrangement links TRBV11-3 to TRBJ2-1; TRBD1 matches 8 bases. The CDR3 extends over 15 amino acids. CDR1 and CDR2 from the germline V gene are SGHNT and YENEEA. J lost 4 bases, V lost 5 bases, and 7 bases had no gene match. CDR3 in DNA: TGTGCCAGCAGCCTGGGCACAGGGGGTTACAATGAGCAGTTCTTC. Encoded protein: CASSLGTGGYNEQFF.